The 10 T cell receptor beta chains in this list originate from one sample, sequenced in a study of cytomegalovirus exposure and HLA in healthy donors. The primer mix had 60 Vbeta and 13 Jbeta primers. Assay used: immunoSEQ multiplex PCR; TCRdb lists only in-frame clones, some missing. The top ten clones hold 1% of a sample with about 160,000 clones, 85% of them seen once. Sequencing input: PBMCs. These receptors were obtained from a boy aged 2 to 9 in good health and CMV-seronegative.

J is TRBJ2-3 and V is TRBV27; D remains unclear. This CDR3 is 14 amino acids long. Trimming shortened V by 5 bases and J by 0 bases, and 9 bases separated the two germline ends. Germline V gene sequence: CDR1 MNHEY, CDR2 SMNVEV (reference sequence). CDR3 in DNA: TGTGCCAGCAGTCCACACCGAAGCACAGATACGCAGTATTTT. Encoded protein: CASSPHRSTDTQYF.

The genes are TRBV5-1 and TRBJ1-1; D may be TRBD1 (5 bases). The CDR3 runs to 14 residues. Germline CDR1 reads SGHRS; CDR2 reads YFSETQ. Trimming stripped 0 bases from V and 5 bases from J, with 11 bases between. Here the CDR3 reads CASSLAGLETEAFF. The CDR3, as DNA: TGCGCCAGCAGCTTGGCAGGGTTGGAAACTGAAGCTTTCTTT. The full variable domain, in which reference TRBV5-1 and TRBJ1-1 provide the parts outside the CDR3, is KAGVTQTPRYLIKTRGQQVTLSCSPISGHRSVSWYQQTPGQGLQFLFEYFSETQRNKGNFPGRFSGRQFSNSRSEMNVSTLELGDSALYLCASSLAGLETEAFFGQGTRLTVV.

This clone showed up just a few times. The chain uses TRBV6-1 and TRBJ1-2; 8 bases fit TRBD1. This CDR3 is built from 15 residues. V shed 2 bases, J shed 1 base, and the junction held 3 bases outside the gene matches. CDR1 and CDR2 from the germline V gene are MNHNS and SASEGT. The CDR3 DNA reads TGTGCCAGCAGTGAATCAACAGGGGGTAACTATGGCTACACCTTC. Its translation: CASSESTGGNYGYTF.

This chain connects TRBV4-2 to TRBJ2-3, with D unresolved. The CDR3 spans 12 residues. Germline CDR1 reads LGHNA; CDR2 reads YNFKEQ. Trimming took 0 bases from V and 9 from J, leaving 7 bases between them. CDR3 protein: CASSQEARTQYF. The DNA of the CDR3 is TGTGCCAGCAGCCAAGAGGCCAGGACGCAGTATTTT.

This clone occurred once. Without the conserved terminal phenylalanine or tryptophan, this CDR3 likely stems from a read error. No DNA is shown, since the ends of the CDR3 on it are uncertain; the CDR3 is the one TCRdb lists. The chain combines TRBV18 with TRBJ1-2. The V gene's germline CDR1 is KGHSH and CDR2 LQKENI. The CDR3 spans 9 residues, counting both ends. CDR3 loop: CASSPQGAY.

V and J are TRBV5-8 and TRBJ2-3; maybe TRBD2 (5 bases). V gave up 0 bases and J gave up 3 bases, with 8 bases separating them. This CDR3 has 14 residues. Germline loops: CDR1 SGHTS, CDR2 YDEGEE. In nucleotides, the CDR3 is TGTGCCAGCAGCTTGGAACGGGGAACAGATACGCAGTATTTT. It yields the protein CASSLERGTDTQYF.

This chain's CDR3 is CASSLPTGRSYTQYF. The CDR3 nucleotides read TGTGCCAGCAGCTTACCTACAGGGCGCTCATACACGCAGTATTTT. The V call is TRBV7-9, the J call TRBJ2-3; possibly TRBD1 for D (6 bases). The germline gives CDR1 SEHNR, CDR2 FQNEAQ (reference sequence). Trimming removed 2 bases from V and 9 bases from J, with 18 bases in between. The CDR3 totals 15 residues.

The rearrangement joins TRBV19 to TRBJ1-2; no firm D call. The V and J ends lost 2 bases and 6 bases respectively, with 10 bases between them. The germline V gene encodes CDR1 LNHDA and CDR2 SQIVND (reference sequence). This CDR3 has 13 amino acids. DNA for the CDR3: TGTGCCAGTAGTATAATGGGCGTGGATGGCTACACCTTC. Translated: CASSIMGVDGYTF.

This clone was counted once. The chain recombines TRBV27 with TRBJ2-2, with 8 bases aligning to TRBD1. J was trimmed by 1 base and V by 5 bases; bases with no gene match: 9. The CDR3 runs 17 residues. Looked up from germline, CDR1 is MNHEY and CDR2 is SMNVEV (reference sequence). The CDR3 DNA is TGTGCCAGCAGTCCTAGTCCCGGGACAGGGAACACCGGGGAGCTGTTTTTT. It encodes CASSPSPGTGNTGELFF.

This sequence joins TRBV2 and TRBJ2-4; 9 bases are shared with TRBD1. The CDR3 is 10 amino acids. From germline, CDR1 is SNHLY and CDR2 FYNNEI. V gave up 8 bases and J gave up 15 bases; unmatched junction bases: 5. This chain's CDR3 is CASGDRGGYF. The CDR3 DNA reads as TGTGCCAGCGGCGACAGGGGGGGGTACTTC.